This T cell receptor (beta chain) was found in a study of blood T cell repertoires in COVID-19. About the study: Some COVID-19 samples were acute and others convalescent; all came from the United States, Italy and Spain. PBMCs, B-cell-depleted T cells, or T cells were the source of the cDNA or gDNA that made up the material.

V was clipped by 4 bases and J by 4 bases; unmatched bases: 9. The CDR3 is 15 amino acids. Germline V CDR1 and CDR2: SGHKS, YYEKEE (reference sequence). As processed by the authors: It was from reference gene primer amplification that nucleated cell counts were estimated. The repertoire was sequenced with immunoSEQ multiplex PCR; TCRdb's copy has only in-frame clones and lacks some. Clone size and the V and J calls come from that table; the DNA yielded D and trimming. The top ten clones hold roughly 3% of a sample with about 130,000 clones, approximately 83% of them seen once. The TCR originated in a woman aged 80 or older with acute or convalescent COVID-19. Specimen: peripheral blood. The V and J genes are TRBV5-5 and TRBJ2-7, with 9 bases lining up with TRBD1. This CDR3 is CASSQQGAVTYEQYF. DNA of the CDR3: TGTGCCAGCAGCCAACAGGGGGCGGTGACATACGAGCAGTACTTC.